One and the same sample provided the 30 T cell receptor beta chains below, sequenced in a study of blood T cell repertoires in COVID-19. Using immunoSEQ multiplex PCR, the repertoire was profiled, and TCRdb retains in-frame clones only, with some absent. Counted here are 150,000 to 200,000 clones, about nine tenths occurring once; the ten biggest clones make up more than 2%. Sequenced: peripheral blood. These receptors all stem from a man aged 18 to 29 with acute or convalescent COVID-19.

V is TRBV19 and J is TRBJ1-2; 8 nucleotides match TRBD1. The CDR3 is made up of 15 amino acids. V shed 3 bases and J 3 bases; nucleotides not matched to a gene: 6. Germline V gene data show CDR1 as LNHDA and CDR2 as SQIVND (reference sequence). CDR3 in DNA: TGTGCCAGTAGTATCGGACAGGGACCCTACTATGGCTACACCTTC. As protein: CASSIGQGPYYGYTF.

The count of this clone is one. This rearrangement joins TRBV5-1 to TRBJ1-2, with D hard to call. The V end was cut by 5 bases, the J end by 6 bases, with 17 bases between. Germline values: CDR1 SGHRS, CDR2 YFSETQ. The CDR3 covers 14 residues. CDR3 in DNA: TGCGCCAGCAGAAATGGCGGGGAGAGGAATGGCTACACCTTC. This gives the protein CASRNGGERNGYTF.

V usage is TRBV5-1 and J usage is TRBJ2-3; D might be TRBD2 (6 bases). The CDR3 loop spans 15 amino acids. The ends were cut back, 0 bases at V and 1 base at J, with 9 bases in the middle. Germline V CDR1 and CDR2: SGHRS, YFSETQ. CDR3: CASSLAGDGTDTQYF. In nucleotides, the CDR3 is TGCGCCAGCAGCTTGGCGGGAGATGGCACAGATACGCAGTATTTT.

The chain is built from TRBV5-3 and TRBJ2-4; no firm D call. TRBV5-3 is an ORF, with its function uncertain. V lost 2 bases and J lost 8, with 5 bases in between. The CDR3 spans 11 residues. Written as DNA, the CDR3 is TGTGCCAGAAGCTTTTCGGACATTCAGTACTTC. It encodes CARSFSDIQYF.

The rearrangement links TRBV12-3 or TRBV12-4 to TRBJ1-1; D not certain. Between the trimmed V and J ends, which lost 4 bases and 3 bases, there was a span of 3 bases. The CDR3 length is 11 residues. CDR3 sequence: CASSSDTEAFF. For the CDR3, the DNA is TGTGCCAGCAGTTCGGACACTGAAGCTTTCTTT.

The chain combines TRBV11-2 with TRBJ1-1, with a weak D call TRBD1 (5 bases). CDR1 and CDR2 from the germline V gene are SGHAT and FQNNGV. Trimming took off 9 bases at V and 7 bases at J, with 21 bases between the two ends. The CDR3 consists of 14 residues. Here the CDR3 DNA reads TGTGCCAGTCAAATCTTAGGGGTAACAGTTGAAGCTTTCTTT. Residues: CASQILGVTVEAFF.

This chain links TRBV12-5 with TRBJ2-1; 7 positions agree with TRBD1. In germline, CDR1 is LGHNT, CDR2 FRNRAP. V dropped 6 bases and J dropped 4; count of bases not matched to a gene: 9. CDR3 length: 15 residues. The CDR3 loop reads CASGLSGGPYNEQFF. In DNA, the CDR3 is TGTGCTAGTGGCTTATCAGGGGGTCCTTACAATGAGCAGTTCTTC.

The V and J genes are TRBV19 and TRBJ2-2, with a possible D match to TRBD2 (6 bases). The CDR3 has 16 amino acids. V lost 6 bases to trimming and J lost 7 bases, with 21 bases between them. Germline V gene data show CDR1 as LNHDA and CDR2 as SQIVND (reference sequence). The CDR3 region has the DNA TGTGCCAGTAGACTCCATAAGGGACTTAAGGACGGGGAGCTGTTTTTT. Encoded protein: CASRLHKGLKDGELFF.

The J gene is TRBJ2-6, the V gene TRBV12-3 or TRBV12-4; D is perhaps TRBD1 (5 bases). The length of the CDR3 is 13 residues. Written as DNA, the CDR3 is TGTGCAGTCAGGGTTTCTGGGGCCAACGTCCTGACTTTC. It codes for CAVRVSGANVLTF.

The chain carries TRBV2 and TRBJ2-4, with a tentative D call TRBD2 (5 bases). Germline V gene data show CDR1 as SNHLY and CDR2 as FYNNEI. The CDR3 runs 15 residues. The V gene lost 6 bases and the J gene lost 1 base, with 13 bases spanning the gap. The CDR3 region is CASSPVSVAKNIQYF. The CDR3 bases are TGTGCCAGCAGCCCGGTTAGCGTGGCCAAAAACATTCAGTACTTC.

The chain carries TRBV12-5 and TRBJ1-5; TRBD1 might be the D (6 bases). Per germline, CDR1 LGHNT and CDR2 FRNRAP. The germline V and J ends were trimmed by 5 bases and 0 bases, with 8 bases remaining between them. The CDR3 is 14 amino acids. CDR3 sequence (DNA): TGTGCTAGTGGTATGGACAGTAGCAATCAGCCCCAGCATTTT. It translates to CASGMDSSNQPQHF.

In its sample, this clone was seen once. The chain combines TRBV12-3 or TRBV12-4 with TRBJ1-3; D not certain. Between the trimmed V and J ends, which lost 11 bases and 3 bases, there was a span of 8 bases. This CDR3 spans 11 amino acids. The CDR3 reads CAVGRGNTIYF. CDR3 DNA: TGTGCCGTTGGGCGTGGAAACACCATATATTTT.

This chain joins TRBV7-9 and TRBJ2-1, with TRBD2 matching 13 bases. Trimming at V came to 3 bases and at J to 2 bases, leaving 7 bases not matched to a gene. Germline assignment: CDR1 SEHNR and CDR2 FQNEAQ (reference sequence). The CDR3 contains 18 residues. Here the CDR3 DNA reads TGTGCCAGCAGCTTCCTTATAGGACTAGCGGGAGCCTACAATGAGCAGTTCTTC. This codes for CASSFLIGLAGAYNEQFF. Full variable domain (outside the CDR3, taken from reference TRBV7-9 and TRBJ2-1): DTGVSQNPRHKITKRGQNVTFRCDPISEHNRLYWYRQTLGQGPEFLTYFQNEAQLEKSRLLSDRFSAERPKGSFSTLEIQRTEQGDSAMYLCASSFLIGLAGAYNEQFFGPGTRLTVL.

This clone was found once. V is TRBV13 and J is TRBJ2-3; perhaps TRBD2 as D (6 bases). V lost 4 bases, J lost 0 bases, and 14 bases lay in between. Germline-derived CDR1 and CDR2 are PRHDT and FYEKMQ (reference sequence). This CDR3 region has 16 residues. The chain's CDR3 is CASSSGLPQSTDTQYF. Written as DNA, the CDR3 is TGTGCCAGCAGCTCTGGACTACCCCAAAGCACAGATACGCAGTATTTT.

This clone was recorded only once. The genes are TRBV5-4 and TRBJ1-4; TRBD1 aligns across 7 bases. The CDR3 runs to 17 residues. With V trimmed by 0 bases and J by 0 bases, 5 bases remained unmatched. Germline lookup yields CDR1 SGHNT and CDR2 YYREEE (reference sequence). CDR3 sequence reads: CASSLGTGSATNEKLFF. The CDR3 DNA reads TGTGCCAGCAGCTTGGGGACAGGCAGTGCAACTAATGAAAAACTGTTTTTT.

This clone was recorded once. The chain combines TRBV4-1 with TRBJ2-2, with TRBD2 as a possible D gene (5 bases). The CDR3 is 16 residues long. CDR1 is MGHRA and CDR2 is YSYEKL in the germline V gene. V lost 0 bases to trimming and J lost 3 bases, with 11 bases between them. The CDR3 reads CASSQEGRAYTGELFF. The CDR3 region has the DNA TGCGCCAGCAGCCAAGAAGGGAGAGCGTACACCGGGGAGCTGTTTTTT.

The chain carries TRBV7-9 and TRBJ2-3, with 7 bases aligning to TRBD1. With V trimmed by 2 bases and J by 14 bases, 10 bases remained unmatched. The CDR3 has 13 amino acids. CDR1 and CDR2 (germline): SEHNR, FQNEAQ (reference sequence). CDR3 DNA: TGTGCCAGCAGCTTACCTCGTGGAGACAGGGTGTATTTT. Protein sequence: CASSLPRGDRVYF.

CDR3 sequence: CASSSGTSGTGTGELFF. Here the CDR3 DNA reads TGTGCCAGCAGCTCCGGGACTAGCGGGACCGGAACCGGGGAGCTGTTTTTT. The V and J genes are TRBV7-9 and TRBJ2-2, with 13 nucleotides matching TRBD2. J was trimmed by 5 bases and V by 4 bases; bases with no gene match: 7. Germline CDR1 reads SEHNR; CDR2 reads FQNEAQ (reference sequence). The CDR3 sequence is 17 residues long.

This chain joins TRBV11-2 and TRBJ1-1, with D perhaps matching TRBD1 (6 bases). The CDR3 loop spans 14 amino acids. Deletions cut 4 bases from V and 8 bases from J, with 17 bases between. Germline CDR1 SGHAT, CDR2 FQNNGV. This CDR3 reads CASSSRGDQREAFF. The CDR3 DNA follows: TGTGCCAGCAGCTCCAGGGGAGATCAACGCGAAGCTTTCTTT.

CDR3 sequence (DNA): TGTGCCAGCAGTTTATACGCAATACAGGGGGCTGAAGCTTTCTTT. Translating it yields CASSLYAIQGAEAFF. The J gene is TRBJ1-1, the V gene TRBV27, with 8 nucleotides matching TRBD1. CDR1 MNHEY and CDR2 SMNVEV come from the germline V gene (reference sequence). After removal of 1 base from V and 6 bases from J, the junction contained 7 bases not matched to a gene. The CDR3 spans 15 residues.

The V call is TRBV25-1, the J call TRBJ2-5; D might be TRBD2 (7 bases). From germline, CDR1 is MGHDK and CDR2 SYGVNS. V lost 3 bases and J 4 bases, leaving 15 bases between the germline ends. This CDR3 spans 15 amino acids. The CDR3 reads CASSDSGGGRETQYF. Here the CDR3 DNA reads TGTGCCAGCAGTGATTCGGGGGGCGGGCGAGAGACCCAGTACTTC.

The chain recombines TRBV30 with TRBJ1-2, with TRBD1 matching 8 bases. Trimming cost V 4 bases and J 5 bases; bases outside gene matches: 3. CDR1 and CDR2 (germline): GTSNPN, SVGIG (reference sequence). CDR3 length: 12 residues. CDR3 DNA: TGTGCCTGGACAGGGGGCGGGTATGGCTACACCTTC. This sequence encodes CAWTGGGYGYTF.

The chain carries TRBV6-1 and TRBJ1-3; TRBD1 is a possible D gene (6 bases). The ends were cut back, 0 bases at V and 9 bases at J, with 9 bases in the middle. CDR1 and CDR2 (germline): MNHNS, SASEGT. The CDR3 runs to 13 residues. CDR3 nucleotide sequence: TGTGCCAGCAGTGAAGCGCGGACAGCCACCATATATTTT. Amino acids: CASSEARTATIYF.

The chain uses TRBV27 and TRBJ1-2; D unresolved. The germline V gene encodes CDR1 MNHEY and CDR2 SMNVEV (reference sequence). V lost 3 bases and J 1 base, leaving 21 bases between the germline ends. The CDR3 runs to 18 residues. The DNA for the CDR3 is TGTGCCAGCAGTTTGTCCGGGATTGGCGGGTCGGGTAACTATGGCTACACCTTC. Translated, it gives CASSLSGIGGSGNYGYTF.

The rearrangement joins TRBV2 to TRBJ2-2; D possibly corresponds to TRBD2 (6 bases). The CDR3 extends over 16 amino acids. Trimming cost V 2 bases and J 1 base, with 11 bases left between them. CDR1 is SNHLY and CDR2 is FYNNEI in the germline V gene. CDR3 loop: CASSEMLAVNTGELFF. In DNA, the CDR3 is TGTGCCAGCAGTGAAATGTTAGCGGTGAACACCGGGGAGCTGTTTTTT.

This chain links TRBV9 with TRBJ1-3, with 9 bases matching TRBD1. Trimming took 2 bases from V and 2 from J; bases not matched to a gene: 11. Germline CDR1 reads SGDLS; CDR2 reads YYNGEE. CDR3 length: 18 amino acids. This CDR3 is CASSVTGGELQPGNTIYF. In DNA, the CDR3 is TGTGCCAGCAGCGTTACAGGGGGCGAGCTTCAGCCTGGAAACACCATATATTTT.

J is TRBJ1-5 and V is TRBV7-8, with a tentative D call TRBD1 (6 bases). Germline V gene lookup returns CDR1 SGHVS and CDR2 FQNEAQ. CDR3 length: 14 amino acids. V was trimmed by 4 bases and J by 0 bases, leaving 7 bases between them. Written as DNA, the CDR3 is TGTGCCAGCAGCTCAGGGGATAGCAATCAGCCCCAGCATTTT. Its protein product is CASSSGDSNQPQHF. Full variable domain (outside the CDR3, taken from reference TRBV7-8 and TRBJ1-5): GAGVSQSPRYKVAKRGQDVALRCDPISGHVSLFWYQQALGQGPEFLTYFQNEAQLDKSGLPSDRFFAERPEGSVSTLKIQRTQQEDSAVYLCASSSGDSNQPQHFGDGTRLSIL.

This chain uses TRBV11-2 with TRBJ1-1, with D perhaps matching TRBD1 (5 bases). This CDR3 comprises 12 residues. CDR1 and CDR2 from the germline V gene are SGHAT and FQNNGV. The V and J ends lost 2 bases and 8 bases respectively, with 9 bases between them. The CDR3 DNA is TGTGCCAGCAGCTTACGACAGCTAGAAGCTTTCTTT. It translates to CASSLRQLEAFF.

V and J are TRBV14 and TRBJ2-7, with 10 bases that match TRBD1. The V segment lost 4 bases and the J segment 6 bases; nucleotides outside the gene matches: 6. This CDR3 has 14 residues. CDR1 SGHDN and CDR2 FVKESK come from the germline V gene. CDR3 nucleotides: TGTGCCAGCAGCCTTGGACAGGGGGTCACCGAGCAGTACTTC. Protein: CASSLGQGVTEQYF. The variable domain in full, completed from reference TRBV14 and TRBJ2-7, reads EAGVTQFPSHSVIEKGQTVTLRCDPISGHDNLYWYRRVMGKEIKFLLHFVKESKQDESGMPNNRFLAERTGGTYSTLKVQPAELEDSGVYFCASSLGQGVTEQYFGPGTRLTVT.

This clone has more than one count but fewer than ten. The chain joins TRBV10-3 to TRBJ2-7; D unclear. This CDR3 is built from 14 residues. Germline values: CDR1 ENHRY, CDR2 SYGVKD. V lost 7 bases, J lost 6 bases, and 19 bases lay in between. The CDR3 sequence: CAINPGLRDPEQYF. CDR3 nucleotide sequence: TGTGCCATCAACCCAGGCCTAAGAGACCCCGAGCAGTACTTC.